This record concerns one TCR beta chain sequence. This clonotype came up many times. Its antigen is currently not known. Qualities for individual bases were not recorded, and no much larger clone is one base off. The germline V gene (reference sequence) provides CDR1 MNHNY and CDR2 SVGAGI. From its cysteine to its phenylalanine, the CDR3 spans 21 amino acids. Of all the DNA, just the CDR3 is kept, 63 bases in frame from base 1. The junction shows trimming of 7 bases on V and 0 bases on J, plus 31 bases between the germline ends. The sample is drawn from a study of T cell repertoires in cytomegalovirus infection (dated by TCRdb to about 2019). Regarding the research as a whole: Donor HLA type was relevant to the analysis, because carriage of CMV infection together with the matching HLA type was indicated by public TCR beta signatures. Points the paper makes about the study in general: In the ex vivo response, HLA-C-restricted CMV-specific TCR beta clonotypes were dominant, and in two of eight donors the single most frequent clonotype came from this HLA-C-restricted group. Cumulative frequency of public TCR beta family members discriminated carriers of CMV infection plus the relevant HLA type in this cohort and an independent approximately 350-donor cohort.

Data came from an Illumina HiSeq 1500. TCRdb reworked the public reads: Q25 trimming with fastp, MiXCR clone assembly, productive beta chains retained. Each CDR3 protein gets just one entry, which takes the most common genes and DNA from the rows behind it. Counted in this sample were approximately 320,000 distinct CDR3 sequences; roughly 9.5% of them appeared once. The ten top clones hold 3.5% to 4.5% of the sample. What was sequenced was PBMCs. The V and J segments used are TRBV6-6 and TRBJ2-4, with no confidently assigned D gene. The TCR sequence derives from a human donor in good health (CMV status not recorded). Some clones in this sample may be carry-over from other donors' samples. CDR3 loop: CASNLVPDRTSVWVAKNIQYF. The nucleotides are TGTGCCAGCAACTTAGTACCCGACCGTACGAGCGTTTGGGTAGCCAAAAACATTCAGTACTTC.